The 22 T cell receptor beta chains below were found in one sample sequenced in a study of cytomegalovirus exposure and HLA in healthy donors. Here immunoSEQ multiplex PCR was the method, and the copy in TCRdb shows in-frame clones only, minus some. The table includes under 350,000 clones, 80% to 90% detected once. Sequencing was performed on PBMCs. The receptor set was obtained from a woman younger than 30 in good health and CMV-seronegative.

Worth noting for this clone: A read error may explain this, as a much larger clone is one base away. V gene TRBV9 combines with J gene TRBJ2-5; 7 nucleotides align to TRBD1. CDR1 and CDR2 (germline): SGDLS, YYNGEE. This CDR3 comprises 13 residues. Germline trimming cut 3 bases from V and 2 bases from J; bases unmatched to any gene: 1. The CDR3 nucleotides read TGTGCCAGCAGCGCGGGACAGCAAGAGACCCAGTACTTC. This codes for CASSAGQQETQYF.

The chain recombines TRBV5-1 with TRBJ2-2; possibly TRBD1 for D (6 bases). V was shortened by 1 base and J by 0 bases, with 10 bases between the two germline ends. CDR3 length: 16 residues. Germline V gene data show CDR1 as SGHRS and CDR2 as YFSETQ. The CDR3: CASSLFRDTNTGELFF. Written as DNA, the CDR3 is TGCGCCAGCAGCTTGTTCCGGGACACGAACACCGGGGAGCTGTTTTTT. The full variable domain, with the rest looked up from reference TRBV5-1 and TRBJ2-2, is KAGVTQTPRYLIKTRGQQVTLSCSPISGHRSVSWYQQTPGQGLQFLFEYFSETQRNKGNFPGRFSGRQFSNSRSEMNVSTLELGDSALYLCASSLFRDTNTGELFFGEGSRLTVL.

The gene calls are TRBV10-2 and TRBJ1-5; TRBD1 matches at 7 bases. There are 16 residues in the CDR3. The V gene's germline CDR1 is WSHSY and CDR2 SAAADI. J gave up 6 bases and V 3 bases, and 11 bases lay outside the gene matches. The chain's CDR3 is CASSDWDRTSGQPQHF. In DNA, the CDR3 is TGCGCCAGCAGTGACTGGGACAGAACCTCGGGTCAGCCCCAGCATTTT.

The chain has TRBV7-6 and TRBJ2-2; weak D call: TRBD1 (5 bases). V gave up 5 bases and J gave up 1 base, with 11 bases separating them. The CDR3 totals 15 residues. In germline, CDR1 is SGHVS, CDR2 FNYEAQ. The CDR3 reads CASSLDSQNTGELFF. As DNA, the CDR3 is TGTGCCAGCAGCCTCGACAGCCAGAACACCGGGGAGCTGTTTTTT.

The rearrangement joins TRBV11-1 to TRBJ2-7, with TRBD2 matching over 16 bases. The germline gives CDR1 SGHAT, CDR2 FQDESV (reference sequence). The CDR3 runs 18 residues. V shed 4 bases, J shed 7 bases, and the junction held 13 bases outside the gene matches. The CDR3 reads CASSSIRGLAGGPIEQYF. The CDR3 coding sequence is TGTGCCAGCAGCTCCATCCGGGGACTAGCGGGGGGGCCGATTGAGCAGTACTTC.

The chain carries TRBV6-5 and TRBJ1-2; no clear D gene. With 5 bases removed from V and 3 bases from J, the gap between germline ends came to 16 bases. This CDR3 contains 15 residues. Germline loops: CDR1 MNHEY, CDR2 SVGAGI. The CDR3: CASSRESGFYYGYTF. The DNA of the CDR3 is TGTGCCAGCAGTCGCGAAAGCGGATTTTACTATGGCTACACCTTC.

The chain has TRBV29-1 and TRBJ2-5; TRBD1 matches at 9 bases. With V trimmed by 7 bases and J by 3 bases, 3 bases remained unmatched. Germline loops: CDR1 SQVTM, CDR2 ANQGSEA. The CDR3 contains 12 residues. The CDR3 here is CSARTGEETQYF. The CDR3 DNA follows: TGCAGCGCTAGGACAGGGGAAGAGACCCAGTACTTC.

The chain is built from TRBV28 and TRBJ1-4; no reliable D call. Germline-derived CDR1 and CDR2 are MDHEN and SYDVKM. The length of the CDR3 is 13 residues. V was trimmed by 3 bases and J by 11 bases, leaving 13 bases between them. CDR3 sequence: CASSFASYGKLFF. CDR3 DNA: TGTGCCAGCAGTTTCGCTTCCTACGGGAAACTGTTTTTT.

This clone came up a few times. CDR3 DNA sequence: TGTGCCAGCAGCGTTACAGGGGATGGCACTGAAGCTTTCTTT. The encoded protein is CASSVTGDGTEAFF. The rearrangement uses TRBV9 and TRBJ1-1, with 7 bases aligning to TRBD1. The CDR3 loop spans 14 amino acids. In germline, CDR1 is SGDLS, CDR2 YYNGEE. V shed 2 bases and J 4 bases; nucleotides not matched to a gene: 5. Using reference TRBV9 and TRBJ1-1 for the parts outside the CDR3, the full variable domain is DSGVTQTPKHLITATGQRVTLRCSPRSGDLSVYWYQQSLDQGLQFLIQYYNGEERAKGNILERFSAQQFPDLHSELNLSSLELGDSALYFCASSVTGDGTEAFFGQGTRLTVV.

The J gene is TRBJ1-1, the V gene TRBV5-1; tentative D call: TRBD1 (5 bases). This CDR3 region has 15 residues. The V and J ends lost 4 bases and 1 base respectively, with 14 bases between them. CDR1 SGHRS and CDR2 YFSETQ come from the germline V gene. Here the CDR3 reads CASSLEQGRNTEAFF. In nucleotides, the CDR3 is TGCGCCAGCAGCCTGGAGCAGGGTCGGAACACTGAAGCTTTCTTT.

The genes are TRBV25-1 and TRBJ2-4; TRBD1 matches at 8 bases. Trimming cost V 3 bases and J 5 bases; bases outside gene matches: 9. The CDR3 contains 16 residues. The V gene's germline CDR1 is MGHDK and CDR2 SYGVNS. The CDR3 loop is CASSDVRGQDQNIQYF. In DNA, the CDR3 is TGTGCCAGCAGTGACGTCAGGGGACAGGATCAAAACATTCAGTACTTC. The whole variable domain, remainder taken from reference TRBV25-1 and TRBJ2-4, is EADIYQTPRYLVIGTGKKITLECSQTMGHDKMYWYQQDPGMELHLIHYSYGVNSTEKGDLSSESTVSRIRTEHFPLTLESARPSHTSQYLCASSDVRGQDQNIQYFGAGTRLSVL.

In its sample, this clone was seen a few times. This chain connects TRBV4-3 to TRBJ1-6; TRBD1 matches at 7 bases. Unmatched junction bases numbered 9, after V lost 1 base and J lost 9 bases. There are 16 residues in the CDR3. Germline CDR1 LGHNA, CDR2 YSLEER. CDR3 residues: CASSQGQGGWASPLHF. The CDR3 nucleotides read TGCGCCAGCAGCCAAGGACAGGGAGGTTGGGCTTCACCCCTCCACTTT.

This sequence joins TRBV6-1 and TRBJ1-1, with a tentative D call TRBD1 (6 bases). CDR1 is MNHNS, CDR2 SASEGT, per germline. The V gene lost 2 bases and the J gene lost 5 bases, with 18 bases spanning the gap. There are 16 residues in the CDR3. CDR3: CASSEIRGSRTTEAFF. The CDR3, as DNA: TGTGCCAGCAGTGAAATTAGGGGGTCCCGGACGACTGAAGCTTTCTTT.

The rearrangement links TRBV2 to TRBJ2-7, with D unclear. Germline-derived CDR1 and CDR2 are SNHLY and FYNNEI. With 8 bases removed from V and 5 bases from J, the gap between germline ends came to 10 bases. The CDR3 length is 11 residues. This CDR3 is CASDCLNEQYF. The CDR3 DNA follows: TGTGCCAGCGACTGTCTAAACGAGCAGTACTTC.

The V and J genes are TRBV6-5 and TRBJ1-1; TRBD1 agrees at 7 bases. Germline-derived CDR1 and CDR2 are MNHEY and SVGAGI. The CDR3 runs to 14 residues. Trimming at V came to 5 bases and at J to 3 bases, leaving 6 bases not matched to a gene. CDR3 nucleotides: TGTGCCAGCAGTGTCCGGGACAGCGACACTGAAGCTTTCTTT. Protein product: CASSVRDSDTEAFF.

This rearrangement joins TRBV27 to TRBJ2-1; D is undetermined. Germline V lookup: CDR1 MNHEY, CDR2 SMNVEV (reference sequence). CDR3 length equals 13 residues. Trimming left V 6 bases short and J 11 bases short, with 17 bases between. In DNA form, the CDR3 reads TGTGCCAGCAGACAGACGCTAACCCCCCAGCAGTTCTTC. It encodes CASRQTLTPQQFF.

The rearrangement links TRBV9 to TRBJ1-2, with no clear D. V lost 3 bases to trimming and J lost 8 bases, with 20 bases between them. This CDR3 is built from 15 residues. Germline V gene lookup returns CDR1 SGDLS and CDR2 YYNGEE. In nucleotides, the CDR3 is TGTGCCAGCAGCGCCTTTGAGGGTTCCCCTAGGGGCTACACCTTC. Translated, it gives CASSAFEGSPRGYTF.

About this clone: The same CDR3 is also encoded by other DNA sequences in this sample. J is TRBJ1-1 and V is TRBV30; unclear D gene. V lost 5 bases, J lost 5 bases, and 9 bases lay in between. This CDR3 has 11 amino acids. In germline, CDR1 is GTSNPN, CDR2 SVGIG (reference sequence). The CDR3 coding sequence is TGTGCCTGGGGTTCGGGGACTGAAGCTTTCTTT. This codes for CAWGSGTEAFF.

The genes are TRBV25-1 and TRBJ2-2, with TRBD2 as a possible D gene (5 bases). The CDR3 is 15 amino acids. V was trimmed by 3 bases and J by 7 bases, leaving 15 bases between them. The V gene's germline CDR1 is MGHDK and CDR2 SYGVNS. CDR3 in amino acids: CASSEVVALGGELFF. The DNA for the CDR3 is TGTGCCAGCAGTGAGGTGGTAGCGTTGGGCGGGGAGCTGTTTTTT.

The V call is TRBV5-1, the J call TRBJ2-1; 10 bases align to TRBD2. CDR3 length: 17 amino acids. Germline assignment: CDR1 SGHRS and CDR2 YFSETQ. Unmatched junction bases numbered 11, after V lost 3 bases and J lost 5 bases. CDR3 sequence reads: CASSSSLAGYADNEQFF. DNA of the CDR3: TGCGCCAGCAGCTCCTCACTAGCGGGATACGCGGACAATGAGCAGTTCTTC.

The V call is TRBV9, the J call TRBJ2-1, with TRBD2 matching 9 bases. CDR1 SGDLS and CDR2 YYNGEE come from the germline V gene. This CDR3 comprises 15 residues. J was trimmed by 4 bases and V by 3 bases; bases with no gene match: 5. Written as DNA, the CDR3 is TGTGCCAGCAGCGGCGGGGGGGCTGGTTACAATGAGCAGTTCTTC. Translation: CASSGGGAGYNEQFF.

The chain recombines TRBV7-9 with TRBJ2-7; 8 bases align to TRBD1. The CDR3 is 14 amino acids. Per germline, CDR1 SEHNR and CDR2 FQNEAQ (reference sequence). The trim removed 5 bases at V and 4 bases at J, leaving 7 bases unmatched. Here the CDR3 DNA reads TGTGCCAGCAGCGTAGGCCAGGGGGCTTACGAGCAGTACTTC. As protein: CASSVGQGAYEQYF.